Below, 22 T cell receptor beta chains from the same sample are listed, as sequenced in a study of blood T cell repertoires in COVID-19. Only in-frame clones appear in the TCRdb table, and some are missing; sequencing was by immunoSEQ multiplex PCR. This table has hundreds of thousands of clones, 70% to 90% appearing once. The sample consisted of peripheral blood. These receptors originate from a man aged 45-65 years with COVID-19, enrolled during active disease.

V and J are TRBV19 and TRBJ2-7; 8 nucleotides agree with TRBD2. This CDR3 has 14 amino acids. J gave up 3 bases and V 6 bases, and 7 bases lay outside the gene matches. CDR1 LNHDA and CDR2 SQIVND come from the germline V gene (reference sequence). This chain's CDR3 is CASRSGGEGYEQYF. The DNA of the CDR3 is TGTGCCAGTAGAAGCGGGGGCGAGGGCTACGAGCAGTACTTC.

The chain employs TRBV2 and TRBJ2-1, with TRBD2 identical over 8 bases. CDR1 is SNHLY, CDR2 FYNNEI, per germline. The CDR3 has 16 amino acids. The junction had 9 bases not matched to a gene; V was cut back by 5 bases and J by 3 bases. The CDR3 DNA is TGTGCCAGCAGTCGGGCCGGGGGGGGACTCTACAATGAGCAGTTCTTC. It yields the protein CASSRAGGGLYNEQFF.

CDR3 sequence reads: CASSPMSSGNTDTQYF. The DNA of the CDR3 is TGTGCCAGCTCACCAATGTCTTCAGGGAACACAGATACGCAGTATTTT. The chain couples TRBV18 to TRBJ2-3, with D perhaps TRBD1 (5 bases). V was trimmed by 2 bases and J by 2 bases, leaving 14 bases between them. Germline CDR1 and CDR2: KGHSH and LQKENI. This CDR3 is built from 16 residues.

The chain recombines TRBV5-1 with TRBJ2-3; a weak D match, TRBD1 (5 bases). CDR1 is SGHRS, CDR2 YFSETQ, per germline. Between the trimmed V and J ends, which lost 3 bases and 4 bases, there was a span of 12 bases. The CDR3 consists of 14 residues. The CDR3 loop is CASSSPQGSDTQYF. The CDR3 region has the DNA TGCGCCAGCAGCTCACCTCAGGGTTCAGATACGCAGTATTTT.

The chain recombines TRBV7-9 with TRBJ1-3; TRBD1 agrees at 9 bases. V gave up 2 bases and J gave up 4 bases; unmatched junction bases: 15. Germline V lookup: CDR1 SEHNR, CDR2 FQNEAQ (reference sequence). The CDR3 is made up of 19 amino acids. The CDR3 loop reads CASSLFPGQGAYLGNTIYF. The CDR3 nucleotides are TGTGCCAGCAGCTTATTTCCGGGACAGGGAGCGTACCTCGGAAACACCATATATTTT.

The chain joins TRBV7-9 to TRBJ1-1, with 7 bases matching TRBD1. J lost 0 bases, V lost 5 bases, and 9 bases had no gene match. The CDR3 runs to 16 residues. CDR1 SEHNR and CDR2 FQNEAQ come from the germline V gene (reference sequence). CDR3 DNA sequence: TGTGCCAGCAGCGACGGACAGGCATTTTTGAACACTGAAGCTTTCTTT. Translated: CASSDGQAFLNTEAFF.

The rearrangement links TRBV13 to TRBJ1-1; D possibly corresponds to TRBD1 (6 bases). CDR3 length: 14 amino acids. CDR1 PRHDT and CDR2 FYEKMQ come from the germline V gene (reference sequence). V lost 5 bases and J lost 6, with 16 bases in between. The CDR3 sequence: CASSVQQGTAEAFF. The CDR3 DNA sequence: TGTGCCAGCAGCGTTCAACAGGGAACGGCTGAAGCTTTCTTT.

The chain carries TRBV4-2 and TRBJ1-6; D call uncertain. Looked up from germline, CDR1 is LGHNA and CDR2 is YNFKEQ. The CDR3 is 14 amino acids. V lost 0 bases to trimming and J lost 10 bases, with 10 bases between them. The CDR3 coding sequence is TGTGCCAGCAGCCAAGAGCGCGAGAAGTCACCCCTCCACTTT. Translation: CASSQEREKSPLHF.

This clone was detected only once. As DNA, the CDR3 is TGTGCCAGCAGCAACTCAGTTTGGACAGGGGCGGGAAAACTGTTTTTT. Protein product: CASSNSVWTGAGKLFF. V is TRBV3-1 (or the pseudogene TRBV3-2) and J is TRBJ1-4; 9 bases align to TRBD1. CDR1 is LGHDT and CDR2 is YNNKEL in the germline V gene (reference sequence). V trimming: 5 bases; J trimming: 10 bases; junction bases outside the gene matches: 14. CDR3 length: 16 residues.

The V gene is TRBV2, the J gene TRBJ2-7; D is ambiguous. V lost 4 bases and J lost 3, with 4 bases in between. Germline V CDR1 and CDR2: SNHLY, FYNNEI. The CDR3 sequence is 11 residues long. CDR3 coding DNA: TGTGCCAGCAGTGGCGTCTACGAGCAGTACTTC. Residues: CASSGVYEQYF.

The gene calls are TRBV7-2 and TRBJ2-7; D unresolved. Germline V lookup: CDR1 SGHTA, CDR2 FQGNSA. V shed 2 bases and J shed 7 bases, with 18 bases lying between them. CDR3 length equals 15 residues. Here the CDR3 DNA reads TGTGCCAGCAGCTTAAGGAAGGAGCCGTCTGATGAGCAGTACTTC. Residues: CASSLRKEPSDEQYF.

The CDR3 loop reads CASSRSQGAYTEAFF. The CDR3 DNA sequence: TGTGCCAGCAGTCGTTCACAGGGGGCTTATACTGAAGCTTTCTTT. The gene calls are TRBV7-2 and TRBJ1-1; 9 bases map to TRBD1. CDR1 is SGHTA and CDR2 is FQGNSA in the germline V gene. CDR3 length: 15 residues. V lost 6 bases to trimming and J lost 5 bases; unmatched junction nucleotides: 10. The entire variable domain, with the rest obtained from reference TRBV7-2 and TRBJ1-1, is as follows: GAGVSQSPSNKVTEKGKDVELRCDPISGHTALYWYRQSLGQGLEFLIYFQGNSAPDKSGLPSDRFSAERTGGSVSTLTIQRTQQEDSAVYLCASSRSQGAYTEAFFGQGTRLTVV.

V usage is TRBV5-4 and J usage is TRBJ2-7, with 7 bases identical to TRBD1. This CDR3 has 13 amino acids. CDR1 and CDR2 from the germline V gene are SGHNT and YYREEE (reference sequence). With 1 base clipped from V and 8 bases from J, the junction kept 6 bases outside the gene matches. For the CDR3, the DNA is TGTGCCAGCAGCTTGCACGGGACAGAGAAGCAGTACTTC. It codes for CASSLHGTEKQYF.

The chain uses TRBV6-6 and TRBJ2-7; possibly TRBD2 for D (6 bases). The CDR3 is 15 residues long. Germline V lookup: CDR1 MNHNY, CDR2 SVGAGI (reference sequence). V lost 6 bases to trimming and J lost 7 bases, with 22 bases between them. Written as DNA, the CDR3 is TGTGCCAGCAGCGATTGGGGGGTCGCCCTCCTGGAGCAGTACTTC. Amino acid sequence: CASSDWGVALLEQYF.

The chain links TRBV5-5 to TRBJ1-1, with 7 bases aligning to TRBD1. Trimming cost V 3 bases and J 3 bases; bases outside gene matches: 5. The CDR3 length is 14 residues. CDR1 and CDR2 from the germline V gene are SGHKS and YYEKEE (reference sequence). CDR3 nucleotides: TGTGCCAGCAGCTCGCGGACAGGCGACACTGAAGCTTTCTTT. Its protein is CASSSRTGDTEAFF.

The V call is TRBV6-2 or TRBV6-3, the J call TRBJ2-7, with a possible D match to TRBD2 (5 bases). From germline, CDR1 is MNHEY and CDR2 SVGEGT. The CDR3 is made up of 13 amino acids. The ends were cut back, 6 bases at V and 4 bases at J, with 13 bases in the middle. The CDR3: CASSKPPGYEQYF. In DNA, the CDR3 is TGTGCCAGCAGCAAGCCCCCGGGGTACGAGCAGTACTTC.

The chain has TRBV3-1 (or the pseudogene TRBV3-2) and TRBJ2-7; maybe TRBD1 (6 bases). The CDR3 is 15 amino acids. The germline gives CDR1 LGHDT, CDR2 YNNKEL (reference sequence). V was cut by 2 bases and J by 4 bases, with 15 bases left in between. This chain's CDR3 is CASSQTGPDRYEQYF. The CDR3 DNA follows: TGTGCCAGCAGCCAAACCGGCCCCGACAGGTACGAGCAGTACTTC.

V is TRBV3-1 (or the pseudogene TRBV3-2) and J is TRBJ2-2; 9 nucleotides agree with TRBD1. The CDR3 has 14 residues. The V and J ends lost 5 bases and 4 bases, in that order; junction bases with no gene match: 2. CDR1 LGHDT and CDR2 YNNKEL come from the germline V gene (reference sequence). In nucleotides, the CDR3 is TGTGCCAGCAGCTGGACAGGGGCCACCGGGGAGCTGTTTTTT. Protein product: CASSWTGATGELFF.

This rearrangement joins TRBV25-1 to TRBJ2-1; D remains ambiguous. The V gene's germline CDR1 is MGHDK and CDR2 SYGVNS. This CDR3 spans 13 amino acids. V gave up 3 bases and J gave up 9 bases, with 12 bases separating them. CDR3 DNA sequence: TGTGCCAGCAGTGAGCCCGGAGTCGGTGAGCAGTTCTTC. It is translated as CASSEPGVGEQFF.

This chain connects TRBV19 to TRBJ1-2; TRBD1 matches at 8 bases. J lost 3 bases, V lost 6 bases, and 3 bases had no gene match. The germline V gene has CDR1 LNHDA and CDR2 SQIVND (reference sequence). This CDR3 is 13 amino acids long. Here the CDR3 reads CASSPGQDYGYTF. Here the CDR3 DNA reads TGTGCCAGTAGCCCGGGACAGGACTATGGCTACACCTTC.

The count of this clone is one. This chain's CDR3 is CASRSTGTGATGELFF. The CDR3 bases are TGTGCCAGCAGATCGACCGGGACAGGGGCCACCGGGGAGCTGTTTTTT. This chain links TRBV7-9 with TRBJ2-2; TRBD1 aligns across 10 bases. Per the germline V gene, CDR1 is SEHNR and CDR2 is FQNEAQ (reference sequence). CDR3 length: 16 amino acids. Trimming removed 6 bases from V and 4 bases from J; junction bases left unmatched: 8.

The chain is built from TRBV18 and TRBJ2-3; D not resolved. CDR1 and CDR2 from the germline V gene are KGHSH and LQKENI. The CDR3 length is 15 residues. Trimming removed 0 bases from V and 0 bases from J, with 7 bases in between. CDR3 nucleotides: TGTGCCAGCTCACCACCTGTAGAAAGCACAGATACGCAGTATTTT. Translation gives CASSPPVESTDTQYF.